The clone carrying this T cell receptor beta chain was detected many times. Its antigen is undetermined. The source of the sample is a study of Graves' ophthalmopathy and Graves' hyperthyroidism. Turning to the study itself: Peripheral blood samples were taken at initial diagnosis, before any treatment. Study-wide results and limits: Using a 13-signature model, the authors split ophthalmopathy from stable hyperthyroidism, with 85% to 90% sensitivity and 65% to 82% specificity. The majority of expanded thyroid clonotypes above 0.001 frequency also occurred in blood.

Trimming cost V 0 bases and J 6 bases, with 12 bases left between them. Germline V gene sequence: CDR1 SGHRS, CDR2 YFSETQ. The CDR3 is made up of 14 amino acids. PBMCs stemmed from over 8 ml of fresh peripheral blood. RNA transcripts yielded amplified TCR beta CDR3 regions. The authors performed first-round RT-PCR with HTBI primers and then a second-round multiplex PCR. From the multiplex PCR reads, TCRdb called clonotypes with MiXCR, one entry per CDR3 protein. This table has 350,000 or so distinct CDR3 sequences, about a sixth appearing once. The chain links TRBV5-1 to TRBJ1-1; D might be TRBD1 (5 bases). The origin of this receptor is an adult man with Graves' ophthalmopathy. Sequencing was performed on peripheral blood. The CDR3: CASSLAGEGPEAFF. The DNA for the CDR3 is TGCGCCAGCAGCTTGGCCGGAGAGGGGCCTGAAGCTTTCTTT.